The 32 T cell receptor beta chains below come from one sample, sequenced in a study of blood T cells in healthy people across ages. The second PCR ran about 6 to 11 cycles with a sample-barcoded 5' primer and J-beta primers. TCRdb processed the 5' RACE reads anew with MiXCR; each CDR3 protein has one entry. This table has some 1.5 million distinct CDR3 sequences, 28% appearing once. The specimen was blood. Receptors originate from a woman aged 25 to 39 in good health.

A few counts support this clonotype. J is TRBJ2-7 and V is TRBV5-5; unclear D gene. Germline V gene data show CDR1 as SGHKS and CDR2 as YYEKEE (reference sequence). The CDR3 is 15 residues long. V was cut by 4 bases and J by 3 bases, with 17 bases left in between. The CDR3 nucleotides read TGTGCCAGCAGCCCTTCGAAGGCGGCCTTCTACGAGCAGTACTTC. Its translation: CASSPSKAAFYEQYF.

A few counts support this clonotype. At one of its ends the junction is not consistent with the germline gene, which may arise from a read error. The chain uses TRBV4-1 and TRBJ2-7, with 15 positions matching TRBD2. Germline assignment: CDR1 MGHRA and CDR2 YSYEKL. There are 17 residues in the CDR3. The CDR3 spells CASGQQRTSGGAYEQYF. The DNA for the CDR3 is TGCGCCAGCGGCCAACAAAGGACTAGCGGGGGGGCCTACGAGCAGTACTTC.

V gene TRBV10-3 combines with J gene TRBJ2-7, with a possible D match to TRBD1 (6 bases). With 2 bases removed from V and 4 bases from J, the gap between germline ends came to 12 bases. Looked up from germline, CDR1 is ENHRY and CDR2 is SYGVKD. CDR3 length: 14 residues. CDR3 amino acids: CAISEVQGGYEQYF. Here the CDR3 DNA reads TGTGCCATCAGTGAGGTCCAAGGGGGTTACGAGCAGTACTTC.

V gene TRBV11-2 combines with J gene TRBJ2-3, with 8 bases that match TRBD2. The CDR3 contains 15 residues. Trimming at V came to 3 bases and at J to 1 base, leaving 3 bases not matched to a gene. Germline lookup yields CDR1 SGHAT and CDR2 FQNNGV. The CDR3 here is CASSFASGRTDTQYF. The CDR3 DNA sequence: TGTGCCAGCAGCTTTGCTAGCGGGCGCACAGATACGCAGTATTTT.

This clonotype appeared once. This chain joins TRBV29-1 and TRBJ2-7; 15 bases are shared with TRBD2. The CDR3 spans 21 residues. Germline CDR1 is SQVTM and CDR2 is ANQGSEA. Losses at the gene ends were 4 bases for V and 5 bases for J; bases not matched to a gene: 24. The CDR3 protein is CSVVRAPEGGTSGRLSDEQYF. CDR3 coding DNA: TGCAGCGTTGTTAGGGCCCCTGAAGGGGGGACTAGCGGGAGGTTGAGCGACGAGCAGTACTTC.

The J gene is TRBJ1-2, the V gene TRBV6-5, with D hard to call. V dropped 6 bases and J dropped 5 bases, with 7 bases sitting between them. The CDR3 covers 11 residues. Germline V gene data show CDR1 as MNHEY and CDR2 as SVGAGI. The CDR3 nucleotides are TGTGCCAGCAGACGAATTTATGGCTACACCTTC. Translating gives CASRRIYGYTF.

The chain has TRBV29-1 and TRBJ1-2, with no clear D. The V end was cut by 3 bases, the J end by 6 bases, with 11 bases between. Germline assignment: CDR1 SQVTM and CDR2 ANQGSEA. This CDR3 comprises 12 residues. CDR3 amino acids: CSVDRRNHGYTF. CDR3 DNA sequence: TGCAGCGTTGATCGGAGGAACCATGGCTACACCTTC.

On this clonotype: This likely comes from a read error, as the CDR3 has no conserved phenylalanine or tryptophan at its end. This chain connects TRBV14 to TRBJ2-1; tentatively, D is TRBD2 (5 bases). This CDR3 region has 16 residues. Deletions cut 2 bases from V and 4 bases from J, with 15 bases between. Per the germline V gene, CDR1 is SGHDN and CDR2 is FVKESK. The CDR3 loop is CASSQSWGTRYNEQFS. The CDR3 DNA follows: TGTGCCAGCAGCCAATCGTGGGGTACTAGATACAATGAGCAGTTCTCC.

As for this clonotype: Possible read error: a much larger clone is one base away. The chain links TRBV24-1 to TRBJ2-3; the D is unclear. Looked up from germline, CDR1 is KGHDR and CDR2 is SFDVKD. The CDR3 contains 17 residues. The ends were cut back, 3 bases at V and 4 bases at J, with 19 bases in the middle. The CDR3, as DNA: TGTGCCACCAGTGATGGGCGAAGGGCCATTAGCCCAGATACGCAGTATTTT. Translated, it gives CATSDGRRAISPDTQYF.

This clonotype was detected only a few times. The rearrangement uses TRBV28 and TRBJ2-4; maybe TRBD2 (6 bases). The germline gives CDR1 MDHEN, CDR2 SYDVKM. V lost 4 bases to trimming and J lost 7 bases, with 14 bases between them. The CDR3 contains 14 residues. The CDR3 sequence: CASSYGTLGNIQYF. DNA of the CDR3: TGTGCCAGCAGTTACGGGACTCTGGGGAACATTCAGTACTTC.

This clonotype was found many times. This chain joins TRBV5-1 and TRBJ2-7; D may be TRBD2 (5 bases). V was trimmed by 7 bases and J by 3 bases, leaving 14 bases between them. Per germline, CDR1 SGHRS and CDR2 YFSETQ. The CDR3 extends over 13 amino acids. The CDR3 DNA reads as TGCGCCAGCTCTAGCCTCCTTAACTACGAGCAGTACTTC. Translation: CASSSLLNYEQYF.

This clonotype was counted a few times. CDR3 in amino acids: CSAATGRYGYTF. DNA of the CDR3: TGCAGTGCAGCCACAGGGCGCTATGGCTACACCTTC. The V call is TRBV20-1, the J call TRBJ1-2; D possibly corresponds to TRBD1 (6 bases). V lost 6 bases to trimming and J lost 4 bases, with 12 bases between them. The CDR3 contains 12 residues. The V gene's germline CDR1 is DFQATT and CDR2 SNEGSKA (reference sequence).

This clonotype was detected once. It may be a read error: a sequence one base away is much more abundant. The chain recombines TRBV5-5 with TRBJ2-7; possible D gene TRBD1, 5 bases. This CDR3 has 13 amino acids. Per germline, CDR1 SGHKS and CDR2 YYEKEE (reference sequence). V shed 0 bases and J shed 9 bases, with 13 bases lying between them. CDR3 coding DNA: TGTGCCAGCAGCTTGGCAGGGATGGACGGGCAGTACTTC. Residues: CASSLAGMDGQYF.

This clonotype was counted between two and nine times. The V call is TRBV5-1, the J call TRBJ2-1; D unclear. Trimming took off 4 bases at V and 1 base at J, with 12 bases between the two ends. The germline V gene encodes CDR1 SGHRS and CDR2 YFSETQ. This CDR3 contains 15 residues. CDR3 sequence: CASSKFRWSYNEQFF. The CDR3 DNA sequence: TGCGCCAGCAGCAAGTTCCGATGGTCCTACAATGAGCAGTTCTTC.

This clonotype showed up just once. The chain has TRBV2 and TRBJ1-1; 8 bases are shared with TRBD1. With 6 bases clipped from V and 6 bases from J, the junction kept 6 bases outside the gene matches. CDR1 SNHLY and CDR2 FYNNEI come from the germline V gene. The CDR3 is 13 residues long. CDR3 loop: CASRGGQGSEAFF. The CDR3 coding sequence is TGTGCCAGCAGGGGTGGACAGGGCTCTGAAGCTTTCTTT. Combining the CDR3 with reference TRBV2 and TRBJ1-1 gives the whole variable domain EPEVTQTPSHQVTQMGQEVILRCVPISNHLYFYWYRQILGQKVEFLVSFYNNEISEKSEIFDDQFSVERPDGSNFTLKIRSTKLEDSAMYFCASRGGQGSEAFFGQGTRLTVV.

The chain links TRBV29-1 to TRBJ2-1, with TRBD2 matching over 7 bases. This CDR3 region has 16 residues. The V gene end was trimmed by 1 base and the J gene end by 10 bases; junction bases not matched to a gene: 16. The germline gives CDR1 SQVTM, CDR2 ANQGSEA. Written as DNA, the CDR3 is TGCAGCGTTGAAGCTGTTCGAGCTAGCGGAACCTACGAGCAGTTCTTC. Translation: CSVEAVRASGTYEQFF.

The DNA for the CDR3 is TGCAGTGCTCGACACTCAGAAGGCTATGGCTACACCTTC. Protein product: CSARHSEGYGYTF. The chain joins TRBV20-1 to TRBJ1-2; D call uncertain. The CDR3 length is 13 residues. V gave up 5 bases and J gave up 4 bases, with 14 bases separating them. Germline V gene sequence: CDR1 DFQATT, CDR2 SNEGSKA (reference sequence).

The rearrangement joins TRBV30 to TRBJ2-3, with 7 bases identical to TRBD2. This CDR3 contains 15 residues. The trim removed 3 bases at V and 5 bases at J, leaving 11 bases unmatched. Germline lookup yields CDR1 GTSNPN and CDR2 SVGIG (reference sequence). The CDR3 loop reads CAWRPLGLAEDTQYF. DNA of the CDR3: TGTGCCTGGAGGCCCCTCGGGCTAGCGGAAGATACGCAGTATTTT.

This clonotype was detected a few times. The chain joins TRBV28 to TRBJ1-5; D gene ambiguous. Trimming removed 6 bases at V and 0 bases at J, with 15 bases between. The germline V gene has CDR1 MDHEN and CDR2 SYDVKM. CDR3 length equals 16 residues. The CDR3 DNA sequence: TGTGCCAGCAGAAACCCCACAGTCCTTAGCAATCAGCCCCAGCATTTT. This gives the protein CASRNPTVLSNQPQHF.

The chain uses TRBV9 and TRBJ2-5, with D perhaps matching TRBD2 (5 bases). The CDR3 sequence is 13 residues long. Germline V gives CDR1 SGDLS, CDR2 YYNGEE. The V and J ends lost 0 bases and 11 bases respectively, with 14 bases between them. Here the CDR3 reads CASSVAGFDEQYF. The DNA for the CDR3 is TGTGCCAGCAGCGTAGCGGGATTCGATGAGCAGTACTTC.

The chain links TRBV7-9 to TRBJ2-3, with unresolved D. Germline V gene data show CDR1 as SEHNR and CDR2 as FQNEAQ (reference sequence). The ends were cut back, 5 bases at V and 4 bases at J, with 10 bases in the middle. The CDR3 totals 13 residues. CDR3 sequence: CASSHKGPDTQYF. The CDR3 DNA sequence: TGTGCCAGCAGCCATAAAGGTCCAGATACGCAGTATTTT.

This clonotype is a singleton in its sample. The chain employs TRBV20-1 and TRBJ2-7, with D perhaps matching TRBD1 (6 bases). This CDR3 has 15 residues. Germline CDR1 reads DFQATT; CDR2 reads SNEGSKA (reference sequence). V lost 0 bases and J lost 2, with 14 bases in between. The CDR3 region is CSARDQGTFTYEQYF. The CDR3 nucleotides read TGCAGTGCTAGAGACCAGGGGACCTTTACCTACGAGCAGTACTTC.

The table lists this clonotype with a few counts. The junction departs from germline at one end; a sequencing error may be responsible. The V and J genes are TRBV6-1 and TRBJ2-4; 7 bases are shared with TRBD1. The J call could be wrong; TRBJ2-7 is a better fit for the DNA end. Germline V lookup: CDR1 MNHNS, CDR2 SASEGT. The CDR3 has 16 amino acids. CDR3 sequence reads: CACSERSDRIYYEQYF. In nucleotides, the CDR3 is TGTGCCTGCAGTGAAAGATCGGACAGGATATACTACGAGCAGTACTTC.

The chain has TRBV5-4 and TRBJ2-1; possible D gene TRBD2, 6 bases. The DNA end lines up better with TRBJ2-7; the J call may be wrong. Germline CDR1 and CDR2: SGHNT and YYREEE (reference sequence). This CDR3 contains 12 residues. The CDR3 protein is CASSLTAGEQYF. CDR3 coding DNA: TGTGCCAGCAGCTTGACTGCGGGGGAGCAGTACTTC.

This clonotype was detected many times. This chain joins TRBV29-1 and TRBJ2-5; possibly TRBD1 or TRBD2 for D (5 bases each). Per germline, CDR1 SQVTM and CDR2 ANQGSEA. This CDR3 spans 13 amino acids. V lost 4 bases and J lost 5, with 14 bases in between. In nucleotides, the CDR3 is TGCAGCGTTGGGCTAGGGGACGGGGAGACCCAGTACTTC. The encoded protein is CSVGLGDGETQYF.

This clonotype came up a few times. The V and J genes are TRBV2 and TRBJ2-2; possibly TRBD1 for D (5 bases). V was pared by 6 bases and J by 1 base, with 9 bases between. CDR1 is SNHLY and CDR2 is FYNNEI in the germline V gene. The CDR3 is made up of 14 amino acids. This CDR3 reads CASRQVVNTGELFF. CDR3 DNA: TGTGCCAGCAGACAGGTGGTGAACACCGGGGAGCTGTTTTTT. Full variable domain (outside the CDR3, taken from reference TRBV2 and TRBJ2-2): EPEVTQTPSHQVTQMGQEVILRCVPISNHLYFYWYRQILGQKVEFLVSFYNNEISEKSEIFDDQFSVERPDGSNFTLKIRSTKLEDSAMYFCASRQVVNTGELFFGEGSRLTVL.

This clonotype was seen a few times. The chain links TRBV7-2 to TRBJ2-1, with D tentatively TRBD2 (6 bases). This CDR3 comprises 15 residues. CDR1 is SGHTA, CDR2 FQGNSA, per germline. The V end lost 1 base, the J end lost 6 bases, and 13 bases lay between the germline ends. The CDR3 DNA is TGTGCCAGCAGCTTAGTAGCGGAGGCATCCAATGAGCAGTTCTTC. Encoded protein: CASSLVAEASNEQFF.

V and J are TRBV5-4 and TRBJ2-1; unclear D gene. The CDR3 length is 16 residues. Trimming took off 4 bases at V and 7 bases at J, with 21 bases between the two ends. Germline V CDR1 and CDR2: SGHNT, YYREEE (reference sequence). The CDR3 DNA sequence: TGTGCCAGCAGCCAACCGTTAGTAAGTGGTTTTAATGAGCAGTTCTTC. It specifies CASSQPLVSGFNEQFF.

This chain links TRBV24-1 with TRBJ2-2, with D perhaps matching TRBD2 (5 bases). CDR1 is KGHDR, CDR2 SFDVKD, per germline. This CDR3 is built from 15 residues. The V end was cut by 4 bases, the J end by 7 bases, with 15 bases between. DNA of the CDR3: TGTGCCACCAGTGACCCCCCGCCCGGGGACGGGGAGCTGTTTTTT. The encoded protein is CATSDPPPGDGELFF.

Only a few counts were recorded for this clonotype. Since a much larger clone is just one base distant, this may be a read error. CDR3 loop: CAGSQGRREQYF. The CDR3, as DNA: TGTGCCGGCAGCCAGGGGCGTCGGGAGCAGTACTTC. The V and J genes are TRBV3-1 and TRBJ2-7; D might be TRBD1 (6 bases). This CDR3 is built from 12 residues. From germline, CDR1 is LGHDT and CDR2 YNNKEL (reference sequence).

This clonotype showed up many times. The J gene is TRBJ2-1, the V gene TRBV7-2, with 7 bases aligning to TRBD2. This CDR3 comprises 14 residues. Germline V gives CDR1 SGHTA, CDR2 FQGNSA. J was trimmed by 5 bases and V by 3 bases; bases with no gene match: 4. The CDR3 is CASSFGGRDNEQFF. DNA of the CDR3: TGTGCCAGCAGCTTTGGGGGGAGGGACAATGAGCAGTTCTTC.

This chain uses TRBV12-3 or TRBV12-4 with TRBJ1-1; 7 nucleotides match TRBD1. This CDR3 is built from 14 residues. Losses at the gene ends were 4 bases for V and 10 bases for J; bases not matched to a gene: 12. In DNA, the CDR3 is TGTGCCAGCAGTTCCGGGACAGAGGGTTCGTCAGCTTTCTTT. It specifies CASSSGTEGSSAFF.